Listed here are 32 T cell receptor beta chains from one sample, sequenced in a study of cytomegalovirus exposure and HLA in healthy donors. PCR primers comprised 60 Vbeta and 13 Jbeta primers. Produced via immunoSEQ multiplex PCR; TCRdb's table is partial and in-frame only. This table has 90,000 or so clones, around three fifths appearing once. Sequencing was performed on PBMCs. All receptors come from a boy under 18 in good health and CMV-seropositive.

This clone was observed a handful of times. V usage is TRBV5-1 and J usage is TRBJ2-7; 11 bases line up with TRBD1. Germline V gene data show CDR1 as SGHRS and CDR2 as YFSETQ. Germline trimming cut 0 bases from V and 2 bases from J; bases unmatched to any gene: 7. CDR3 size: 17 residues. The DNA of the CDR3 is TGCGCCAGCAGCTTGGCCGGGGCGGGACAGGGGGCCTACGAGCAGTACTTC. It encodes CASSLAGAGQGAYEQYF.

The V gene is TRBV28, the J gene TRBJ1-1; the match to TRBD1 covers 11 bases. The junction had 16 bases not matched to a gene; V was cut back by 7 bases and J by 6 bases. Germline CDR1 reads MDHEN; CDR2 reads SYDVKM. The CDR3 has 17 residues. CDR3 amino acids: CASTIPDRGRLKPEAFF. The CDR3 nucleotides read TGTGCCAGCACCATCCCGGACAGGGGGCGACTGAAGCCTGAAGCTTTCTTT.

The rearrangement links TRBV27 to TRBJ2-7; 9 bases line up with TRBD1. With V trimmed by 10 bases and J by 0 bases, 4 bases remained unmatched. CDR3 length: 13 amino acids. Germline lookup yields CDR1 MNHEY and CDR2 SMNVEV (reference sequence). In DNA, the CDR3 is TGTGCCACCGGGACAGGGAGCTCCTACGAGCAGTACTTC. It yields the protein CATGTGSSYEQYF.

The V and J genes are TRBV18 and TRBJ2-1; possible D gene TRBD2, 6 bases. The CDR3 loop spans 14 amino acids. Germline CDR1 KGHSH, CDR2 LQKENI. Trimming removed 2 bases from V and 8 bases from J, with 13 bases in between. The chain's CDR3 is CASSPGTQVYEQFF. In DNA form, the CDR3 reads TGTGCCAGCTCACCAGGGACTCAAGTGTATGAGCAGTTCTTC.

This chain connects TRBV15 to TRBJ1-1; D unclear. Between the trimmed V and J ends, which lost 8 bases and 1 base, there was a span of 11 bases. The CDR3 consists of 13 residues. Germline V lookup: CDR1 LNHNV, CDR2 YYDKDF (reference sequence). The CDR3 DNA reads TGTGCCACCGCAACTGCCCCGAACACTGAAGCTTTCTTT. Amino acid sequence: CATATAPNTEAFF.

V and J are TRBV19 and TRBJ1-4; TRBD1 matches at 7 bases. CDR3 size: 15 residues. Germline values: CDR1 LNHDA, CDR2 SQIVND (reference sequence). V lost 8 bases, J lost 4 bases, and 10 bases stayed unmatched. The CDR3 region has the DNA TGTGCCAGTGGACTCCCGGGACAGAGTAATGAAAAACTGTTTTTT. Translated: CASGLPGQSNEKLFF.

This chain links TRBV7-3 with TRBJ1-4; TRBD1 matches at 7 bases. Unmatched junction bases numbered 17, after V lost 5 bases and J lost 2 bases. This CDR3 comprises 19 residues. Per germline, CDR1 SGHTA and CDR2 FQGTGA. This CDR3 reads CASSPTRGTGVGTNEKLFF. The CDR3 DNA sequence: TGTGCCAGCAGCCCTACTAGGGGTACAGGGGTTGGGACTAATGAAAAACTGTTTTTT.

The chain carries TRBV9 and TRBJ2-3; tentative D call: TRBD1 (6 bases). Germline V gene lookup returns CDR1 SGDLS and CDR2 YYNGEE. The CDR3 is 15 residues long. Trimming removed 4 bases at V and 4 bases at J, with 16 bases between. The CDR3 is CASSSARGWADTQYF. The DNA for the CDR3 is TGTGCCAGCAGCTCCGCGAGGGGGTGGGCAGATACGCAGTATTTT. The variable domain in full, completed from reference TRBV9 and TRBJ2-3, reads DSGVTQTPKHLITATGQRVTLRCSPRSGDLSVYWYQQSLDQGLQFLIQYYNGEERAKGNILERFSAQQFPDLHSELNLSSLELGDSALYFCASSSARGWADTQYFGPGTRLTVL.

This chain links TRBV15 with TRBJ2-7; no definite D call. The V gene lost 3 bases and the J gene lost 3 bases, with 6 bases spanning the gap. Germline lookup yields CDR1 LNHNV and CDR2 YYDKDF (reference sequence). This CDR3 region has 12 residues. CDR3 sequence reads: CATSSDFYEQYF. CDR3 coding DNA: TGTGCCACCAGCAGTGACTTCTACGAGCAGTACTTC.

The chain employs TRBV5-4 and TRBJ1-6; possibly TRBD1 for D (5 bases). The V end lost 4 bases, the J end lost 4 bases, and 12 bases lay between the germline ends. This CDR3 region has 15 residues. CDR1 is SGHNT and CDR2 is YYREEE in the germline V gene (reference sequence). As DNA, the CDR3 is TGTGCCAGCAGCCTCGGACATCGGTATAATTCACCCCTCCACTTT. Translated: CASSLGHRYNSPLHF.

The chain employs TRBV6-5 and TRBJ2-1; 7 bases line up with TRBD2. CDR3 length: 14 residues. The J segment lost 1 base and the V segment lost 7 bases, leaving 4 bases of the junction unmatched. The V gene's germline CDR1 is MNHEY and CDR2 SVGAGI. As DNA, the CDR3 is TGTGCCAGCACCCGCGGGGGATCCTACAATGAGCAGTTCTTC. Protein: CASTRGGSYNEQFF.

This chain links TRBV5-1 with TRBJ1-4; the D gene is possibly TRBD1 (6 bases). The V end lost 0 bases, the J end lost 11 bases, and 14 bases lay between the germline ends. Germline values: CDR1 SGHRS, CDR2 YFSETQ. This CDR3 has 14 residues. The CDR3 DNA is TGCGCCAGCAGCTTGGAGGCAGGGACAACGAAACTGTTTTTT. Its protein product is CASSLEAGTTKLFF.

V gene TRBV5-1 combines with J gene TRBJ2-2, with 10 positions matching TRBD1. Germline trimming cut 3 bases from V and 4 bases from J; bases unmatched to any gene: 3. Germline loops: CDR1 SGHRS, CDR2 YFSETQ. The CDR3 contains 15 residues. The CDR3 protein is CASSYRDRGTGELFF. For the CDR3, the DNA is TGCGCCAGCAGCTACCGGGACAGGGGCACCGGGGAGCTGTTTTTT.

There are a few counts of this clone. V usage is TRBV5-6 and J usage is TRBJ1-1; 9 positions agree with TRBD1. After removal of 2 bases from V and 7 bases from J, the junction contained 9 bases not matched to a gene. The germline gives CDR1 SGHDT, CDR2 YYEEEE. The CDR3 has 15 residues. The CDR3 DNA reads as TGTGCCAGCAGCTTCACCGGGACAGGGTCGGGTGAAGCTTTCTTT. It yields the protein CASSFTGTGSGEAFF.

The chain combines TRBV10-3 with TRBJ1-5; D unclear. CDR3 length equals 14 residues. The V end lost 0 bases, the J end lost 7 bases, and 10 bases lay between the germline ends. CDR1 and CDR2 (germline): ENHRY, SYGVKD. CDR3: CAISESEGGQPQHF. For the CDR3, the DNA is TGTGCCATCAGTGAGTCGGAGGGTGGGCAGCCCCAGCATTTT.

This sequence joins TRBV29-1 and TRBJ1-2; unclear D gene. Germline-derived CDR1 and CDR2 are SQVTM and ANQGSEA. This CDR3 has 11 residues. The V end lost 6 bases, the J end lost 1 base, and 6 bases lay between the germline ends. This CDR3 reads CSVIGNYGYTF. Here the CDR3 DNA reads TGCAGCGTAATCGGTAACTATGGCTACACCTTC.

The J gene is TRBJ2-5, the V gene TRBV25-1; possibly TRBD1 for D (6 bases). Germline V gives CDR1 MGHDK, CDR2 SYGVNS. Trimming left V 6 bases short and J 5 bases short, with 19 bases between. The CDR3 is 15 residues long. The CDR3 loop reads CASSSPGGTGETQYF. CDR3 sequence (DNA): TGTGCCAGCAGCTCCCCTGGGGGCACGGGGGAGACCCAGTACTTC.

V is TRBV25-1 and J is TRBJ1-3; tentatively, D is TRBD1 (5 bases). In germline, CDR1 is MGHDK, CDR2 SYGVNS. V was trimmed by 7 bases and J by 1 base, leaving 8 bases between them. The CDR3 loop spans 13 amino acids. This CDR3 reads CASNDRSGNTIYF. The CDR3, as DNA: TGTGCCAGCAACGACAGATCTGGAAACACCATATATTTT.

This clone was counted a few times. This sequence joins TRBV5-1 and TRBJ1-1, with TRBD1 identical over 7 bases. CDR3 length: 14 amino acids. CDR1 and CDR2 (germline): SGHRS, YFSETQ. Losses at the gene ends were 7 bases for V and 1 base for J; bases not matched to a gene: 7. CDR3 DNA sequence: TGCGCCAGCCGAACAGGGGTGGGGAACACTGAAGCTTTCTTT. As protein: CASRTGVGNTEAFF.

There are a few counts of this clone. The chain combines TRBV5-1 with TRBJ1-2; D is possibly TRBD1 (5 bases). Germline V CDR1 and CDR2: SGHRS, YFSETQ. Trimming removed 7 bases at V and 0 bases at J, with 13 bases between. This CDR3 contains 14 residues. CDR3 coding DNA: TGCGCCAGCGGCGACAGCTTCTCTAACTATGGCTACACCTTC. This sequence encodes CASGDSFSNYGYTF.

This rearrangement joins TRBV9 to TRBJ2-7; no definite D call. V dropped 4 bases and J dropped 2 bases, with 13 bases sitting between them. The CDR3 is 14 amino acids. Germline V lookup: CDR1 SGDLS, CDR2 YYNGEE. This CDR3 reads CASSPFTATYEQYF. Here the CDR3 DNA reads TGTGCCAGCAGCCCCTTTACAGCCACCTACGAGCAGTACTTC.

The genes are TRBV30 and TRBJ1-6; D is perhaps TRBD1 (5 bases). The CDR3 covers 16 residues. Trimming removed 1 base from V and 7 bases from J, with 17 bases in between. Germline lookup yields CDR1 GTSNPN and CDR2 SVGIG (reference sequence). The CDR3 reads CAWSGATGVGNSPLHF. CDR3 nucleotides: TGTGCCTGGAGTGGAGCCACGGGGGTGGGAAATTCACCCCTCCACTTT.

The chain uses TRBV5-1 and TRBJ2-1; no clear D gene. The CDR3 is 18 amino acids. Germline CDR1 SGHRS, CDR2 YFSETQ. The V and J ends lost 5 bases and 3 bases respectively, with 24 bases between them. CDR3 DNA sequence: TGCGCCAGCAGGTCAACAGAGAACGGTTTGAATTACTACAATGAGCAGTTCTTC. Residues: CASRSTENGLNYYNEQFF. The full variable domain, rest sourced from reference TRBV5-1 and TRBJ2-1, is KAGVTQTPRYLIKTRGQQVTLSCSPISGHRSVSWYQQTPGQGLQFLFEYFSETQRNKGNFPGRFSGRQFSNSRSEMNVSTLELGDSALYLCASRSTENGLNYYNEQFFGPGTRLTVL.

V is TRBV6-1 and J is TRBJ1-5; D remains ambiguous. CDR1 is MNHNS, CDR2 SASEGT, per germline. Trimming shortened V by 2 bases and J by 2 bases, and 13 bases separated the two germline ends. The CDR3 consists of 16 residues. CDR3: CASSERSSRGNQPQHF. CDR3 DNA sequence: TGTGCCAGCAGTGAAAGGTCATCGAGGGGCAATCAGCCCCAGCATTTT.

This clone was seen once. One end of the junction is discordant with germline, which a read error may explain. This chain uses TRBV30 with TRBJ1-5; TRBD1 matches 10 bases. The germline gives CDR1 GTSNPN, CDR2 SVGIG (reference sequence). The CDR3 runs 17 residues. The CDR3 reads CAWSTGQGSLSNQPQNF. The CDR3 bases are TGTGCCTGGAGCACGGGACAGGGGTCCCTTAGCAATCAGCCCCAGAATTTT.

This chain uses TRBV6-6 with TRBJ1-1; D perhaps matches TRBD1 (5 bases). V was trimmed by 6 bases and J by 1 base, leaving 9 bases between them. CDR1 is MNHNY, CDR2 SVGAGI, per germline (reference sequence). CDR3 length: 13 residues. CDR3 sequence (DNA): TGTGCCAGCAGCCCCGGGGGGAACACTGAAGCTTTCTTT. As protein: CASSPGGNTEAFF.

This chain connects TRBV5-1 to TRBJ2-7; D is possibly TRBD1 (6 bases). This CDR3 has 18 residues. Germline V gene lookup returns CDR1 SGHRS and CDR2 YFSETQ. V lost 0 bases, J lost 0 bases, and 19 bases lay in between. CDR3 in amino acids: CASSLGFGDILDSYEQYF. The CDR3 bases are TGCGCCAGCAGCTTGGGGTTCGGGGACATCCTAGACTCCTACGAGCAGTACTTC.

CDR3 DNA: TGTGCCAGCAGCGGGACAGCGAACACCGGGGAGCTGTTTTTT. It encodes CASSGTANTGELFF. This chain uses TRBV5-6 with TRBJ2-2, with TRBD1 identical over 7 bases. Germline CDR1 reads SGHDT; CDR2 reads YYEEEE. The CDR3 totals 14 residues. V shed 4 bases and J 0 bases; nucleotides not matched to a gene: 0.

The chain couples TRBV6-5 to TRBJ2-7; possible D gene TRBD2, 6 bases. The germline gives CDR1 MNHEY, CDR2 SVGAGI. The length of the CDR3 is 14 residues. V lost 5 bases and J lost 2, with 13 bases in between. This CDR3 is CASSPRRGTYEQYF. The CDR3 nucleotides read TGTGCCAGCAGTCCCCGGAGGGGCACCTACGAGCAGTACTTC.

CDR3 nucleotide sequence: TGTTCCAAGCTAGATACGCAGTATTTT. Protein sequence: CSKLDTQYF. The rearrangement uses TRBV6-5 and TRBJ2-3, with D uncertain. Germline-derived CDR1 and CDR2 are MNHEY and SVGAGI. The CDR3 has 9 amino acids.

The DNA of the CDR3 is TGTGCCACCAGCAGAGATCAGGGGGCGCAGGGCACTGAAGCTTTCTTT. This gives the protein CATSRDQGAQGTEAFF. J is TRBJ1-1 and V is TRBV15, with 8 bases aligning to TRBD1. The CDR3 is made up of 16 amino acids. The germline V gene encodes CDR1 LNHNV and CDR2 YYDKDF (reference sequence). V was clipped by 0 bases and J by 4 bases; unmatched bases: 7.

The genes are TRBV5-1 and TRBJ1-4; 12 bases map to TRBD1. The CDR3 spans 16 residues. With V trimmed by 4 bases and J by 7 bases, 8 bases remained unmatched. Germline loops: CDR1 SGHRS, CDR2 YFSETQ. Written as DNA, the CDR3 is TGCGCCAGCAGCCCGGGACAGGGGGCGCAGGGTGAAAAACTGTTTTTT. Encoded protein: CASSPGQGAQGEKLFF.